A single sample gave rise to the 30 T cell receptor beta chains below, sequenced in a study of read filtering for tumor transcriptome and immune sequencing. Molecular barcoded adaptors covering alpha/delta and beta/gamma chains were used on approximately 400 ng RNA. TCRdb passed the reads through MiXCR, listing each CDR3 protein once. The sample has about 40,000 distinct CDR3 sequences; about 11% are singletons. Sequenced: a population of CD138-negative cells sorted from bone marrow. The receptor set was obtained from a donor at least 40 years old with multiple myeloma.

This clonotype was counted at least ten times. The gene calls are TRBV5-8 and TRBJ2-6; no clear D gene. The CDR3 is 14 amino acids. The V gene's germline CDR1 is SGHTS and CDR2 YDEGEE. Trimming removed 3 bases from V and 3 bases from J, with 7 bases in between. CDR3 nucleotides: TGTGCCAGCAGCTCCTCATATGGGGCCAACGTCCTGACTTTC. Its translation: CASSSSYGANVLTF. The full variable domain, rest sourced from reference TRBV5-8 and TRBJ2-6, is EAGVTQSPTHLIKTRGQQATLRCSPISGHTSVYWYQQALGLGLQFLLWYDEGEERNRGNFPPRFSGRQFPNYSSELNVNALELEDSALYLCASSSSYGANVLTFGAGSRLTVL.

At least ten counts were recorded for this clonotype. The chain combines TRBV7-2 with TRBJ2-2; TRBD1 might be the D (5 bases). V lost 0 bases, J lost 6 bases, and 5 bases lay in between. In germline, CDR1 is SGHTA, CDR2 FQGNSA. CDR3 size: 13 residues. The CDR3 nucleotides read TGTGCCAGCAGCTTAGCGGGGCCCGGGGAGCTGTTTTTT. Encoded protein: CASSLAGPGELFF. The entire variable domain, with the rest obtained from reference TRBV7-2 and TRBJ2-2, is as follows: GAGVSQSPSNKVTEKGKDVELRCDPISGHTALYWYRQSLGQGLEFLIYFQGNSAPDKSGLPSDRFSAERTGGSVSTLTIQRTQQEDSAVYLCASSLAGPGELFFGEGSRLTVL.

This clonotype was recorded at least ten times. The chain has TRBV12-3 or TRBV12-4 and TRBJ1-5; no definite D call. The CDR3 spans 13 residues. Trimming left V 7 bases short and J 6 bases short, with 13 bases between. The DNA of the CDR3 is TGTGCCAGCACTCCAGGTGAAGGTCAGCCCCAGCATTTT. Protein: CASTPGEGQPQHF.

The V and J genes are TRBV7-9 and TRBJ1-1, with unresolved D. The V gene lost 3 bases and the J gene lost 7 bases, with 9 bases spanning the gap. Germline V gene lookup returns CDR1 SEHNR and CDR2 FQNEAQ (reference sequence). The CDR3 loop spans 12 amino acids. The CDR3 loop reads CASSLFGSEAFF. CDR3 DNA: TGTGCCAGCAGCTTGTTCGGGAGTGAAGCTTTCTTT.

This clonotype was observed many times. Here the CDR3 reads CASGSDGGNQPQHF. The CDR3 region has the DNA TGTGCCAGCGGCTCTGATGGAGGGAATCAGCCCCAGCATTTT. This chain joins TRBV2 and TRBJ1-5; D gene ambiguous. Germline-derived CDR1 and CDR2 are SNHLY and FYNNEI. The CDR3 is 14 amino acids. Trimming left V 8 bases short and J 4 bases short, with 15 bases between.

This clonotype showed up many times. The chain is built from TRBV28 and TRBJ1-2; perhaps TRBD1 as D (5 bases). The CDR3 contains 13 residues. Trimming pared 4 bases from V and 12 bases from J, leaving 18 bases between. From germline, CDR1 is MDHEN and CDR2 SYDVKM. CDR3 sequence: CASSYPGRSYDTF. The CDR3 DNA is TGTGCCAGCAGTTATCCGGGACGGAGTTATGACACCTTC.

This clonotype was detected many times. J is TRBJ2-5 and V is TRBV5-1, with no clear D. Germline loops: CDR1 SGHRS, CDR2 YFSETQ. This CDR3 comprises 15 residues. Trimming removed 0 bases from V and 1 base from J, with 10 bases in between. This CDR3 reads CASSLAPGPQETQYF. The CDR3 DNA follows: TGCGCCAGCAGCTTGGCCCCGGGCCCCCAAGAGACCCAGTACTTC.

This clonotype has a count of ten or more. This sequence joins TRBV4-2 and TRBJ2-1, with TRBD1 matching over 7 bases. Losses at the gene ends were 3 bases for V and 7 bases for J; bases not matched to a gene: 12. The CDR3 spans 16 residues. In germline, CDR1 is LGHNA, CDR2 YNFKEQ. The CDR3 loop reads CASSHDVRGRGNEQFF. The CDR3 nucleotides are TGTGCCAGCAGCCACGACGTGAGGGGGCGCGGAAATGAGCAGTTCTTC.

In this sample, this clonotype turned up many times. J is TRBJ1-5 and V is TRBV6-1; TRBD1 aligns across 8 bases. Germline V gene data show CDR1 as MNHNS and CDR2 as SASEGT. CDR3 length: 14 amino acids. Trimming removed 6 bases from V and 6 bases from J; junction bases left unmatched: 7. The CDR3 loop reads CASSADRAIQPQHF. CDR3 bases: TGTGCCAGCAGCGCGGACAGGGCAATTCAGCCCCAGCATTTT.

The chain employs TRBV20-1 and TRBJ2-7; 9 bases map to TRBD2. The CDR3 sequence is 17 residues long. V lost 6 bases, J lost 3 bases, and 18 bases stayed unmatched. Germline values: CDR1 DFQATT, CDR2 SNEGSKA (reference sequence). The DNA for the CDR3 is TGCAGTGCGGAGCATCCCCCGGGAGCGGGGGGTCTCTACGAGCAGTACTTC. Its protein product is CSAEHPPGAGGLYEQYF.

This clonotype is categorized as medium-sized. V usage is TRBV29-1 and J usage is TRBJ2-1; 10 bases map to TRBD1. The CDR3 loop spans 16 amino acids. Losses at the gene ends were 0 bases for V and 8 bases for J; bases not matched to a gene: 10. Germline V lookup: CDR1 SQVTM, CDR2 ANQGSEA. In DNA, the CDR3 is TGCAGCGTTGAAGATCGCCGGACAGGGGGTTTAGATGAGCAGTTCTTC. Protein sequence: CSVEDRRTGGLDEQFF.

This clonotype was seen repeatedly, ten times or more. The V gene is TRBV6-1, the J gene TRBJ2-5, with 14 bases aligning to TRBD2. Germline CDR1 MNHNS, CDR2 SASEGT. V shed 3 bases and J 5 bases; nucleotides not matched to a gene: 5. The CDR3 covers 16 residues. The CDR3 DNA reads TGTGCCAGCAGTGAGACTAGCGGGGGGGCCCCTGAGACCCAGTACTTC. Its translation is CASSETSGGAPETQYF.

This clonotype was recorded at least ten times. The genes are TRBV20-1 and TRBJ2-7; 9 nucleotides agree with TRBD1. Germline V gene data show CDR1 as DFQATT and CDR2 as SNEGSKA (reference sequence). There are 13 residues in the CDR3. The V segment lost 5 bases and the J segment 3 bases; nucleotides outside the gene matches: 5. The CDR3 DNA sequence: TGCAGTGCTCTACAGGGGGCTGGCTACGAGCAGTACTTC. It is translated as CSALQGAGYEQYF.

This clonotype showed up many times. The chain combines TRBV6-5 with TRBJ2-2; D possibly corresponds to TRBD1 (6 bases). Trimming cost V 6 bases and J 6 bases, with 11 bases left between them. The CDR3 loop spans 13 amino acids. CDR1 is MNHEY and CDR2 is SVGAGI in the germline V gene. The DNA of the CDR3 is TGTGCCAGCAGGGTCACAGGGCCCGGGGAGCTGTTTTTT. It encodes CASRVTGPGELFF.

Remarks on this clonotype: Sequence at one end of the junction differs from germline and may be a read error. This chain joins TRBV10-3 and TRBJ1-6; D uncertain. Germline V CDR1 and CDR2: ENHRY, SYGVKD. CDR3 length: 13 residues. In nucleotides, the CDR3 is TGTGCCATCAGTGAGCCGGTGGGCCGCCTAAAGGGTTTT. It encodes CAISEPVGRLKGF.

Regarding this clonotype: Its ends do not fully match the called genes, so a read error is possible. V usage is TRBV20-1 and J usage is TRBJ2-1; TRBD1 matches at 12 bases. This CDR3 has 15 amino acids. CDR1 and CDR2 (germline): DFQATT, SNEGSKA (reference sequence). The CDR3, as DNA: TGCAGTGCCCTCCCGGGACAGGGGGCCGTTAATGGGCAGTCCTTC. Protein: CSALPGQGAVNGQSF.

This clonotype was observed many times. V usage is TRBV5-6 and J usage is TRBJ2-5, with a weak D call TRBD2 (6 bases). CDR1 and CDR2 from the germline V gene are SGHDT and YYEEEE. The CDR3 is 14 amino acids. V lost 3 bases and J lost 4, with 13 bases in between. The CDR3, as DNA: TGTGCCAGCAGCTCTGGGTGGAGGGGAGAGACCCAGTACTTC. Translating gives CASSSGWRGETQYF.

This clonotype was seen many times. V and J are TRBV7-8 and TRBJ2-1; no clear D. The V gene's germline CDR1 is SGHVS and CDR2 FQNEAQ. The CDR3 loop spans 13 amino acids. V gave up 4 bases and J gave up 5 bases, with 9 bases separating them. CDR3 in DNA: TGTGCCAGCAGCTCGCACAACGACAATGAGCAGTTCTTC. This sequence encodes CASSSHNDNEQFF.

This clonotype came up many times. The V and J genes are TRBV6-1 and TRBJ1-5; 7 nucleotides align to TRBD1. This CDR3 has 16 amino acids. From germline, CDR1 is MNHNS and CDR2 SASEGT. Losses at the gene ends were 5 bases for V and 4 bases for J; bases not matched to a gene: 11. CDR3 sequence reads: CASSRSGTALNQPQHF. CDR3 nucleotide sequence: TGTGCCAGCAGTCGTTCAGGGACAGCTCTTAATCAGCCCCAGCATTTT.

In its sample, this clonotype was seen many times. This rearrangement joins TRBV20-1 to TRBJ1-1, with D perhaps TRBD1 (5 bases). The V gene's germline CDR1 is DFQATT and CDR2 SNEGSKA (reference sequence). The V gene lost 1 base and the J gene lost 7 bases, with 19 bases spanning the gap. The length of the CDR3 is 15 residues. Here the CDR3 DNA reads TGCAGTGCTAGAGGAGACGGGGGGAATGTCATTGAAGCTTTCTTT. It is translated as CSARGDGGNVIEAFF.

Notes on this clonotype: This sequence may be a read error, since a much larger clone differs from it by one base. This chain joins TRBV20-1 and TRBJ2-5, with D unresolved. V lost 6 bases and J lost 4, with 9 bases in between. The CDR3 runs 11 residues. The germline V gene encodes CDR1 DFQATT and CDR2 SNEGSKA (reference sequence). The CDR3 nucleotides are TGCAGTGCGGGCCCGGGAGAGACCCAGTACTTC. Protein: CSAGPGETQYF.

This clonotype was picked up many times. The chain combines TRBV6-6 with TRBJ2-3, with 8 bases matching TRBD2. Germline CDR1 is MNHNY and CDR2 is SVGAGI (reference sequence). The CDR3 sequence is 14 residues long. Trimming took 6 bases from V and 2 from J; bases not matched to a gene: 4. CDR3 bases: TGTGCCAGCAGGTATAGCGGGGACACAGATACGCAGTATTTT. Translated: CASRYSGDTDTQYF.

This clonotype was seen ten or more times. This chain links TRBV3-1 with TRBJ2-2, with TRBD1 as a possible D gene (5 bases). The germline gives CDR1 LGHDT, CDR2 YNNKEL (reference sequence). V lost 5 bases to trimming and J lost 1 base, with 8 bases between them. This CDR3 is built from 14 residues. The CDR3 DNA reads TGTGCCAGCAGCAATGGACAGAACACCGGGGAGCTGTTTTTT. This gives the protein CASSNGQNTGELFF.

This clonotype is medium-sized (0.01 to 0.1%). The chain combines TRBV6-5 with TRBJ2-1; 10 nucleotides align to TRBD1. From germline, CDR1 is MNHEY and CDR2 SVGAGI. This CDR3 contains 15 residues. The V gene end was trimmed by 5 bases and the J gene end by 0 bases; junction bases not matched to a gene: 1. CDR3 sequence: CASSRTGGSYNEQFF. The CDR3 bases are TGTGCCAGCAGTCGGACAGGGGGCTCCTACAATGAGCAGTTCTTC.

This clonotype was counted ten times or more. The chain uses TRBV7-3 and TRBJ2-2, with 11 bases matching TRBD2. The V gene's germline CDR1 is SGHTA and CDR2 FQGTGA. The CDR3 loop spans 16 amino acids. V was pared by 5 bases and J by 6 bases, with 8 bases of the junction left unmatched. This CDR3 reads CASSMLAGGPPGELFF. The CDR3 nucleotides are TGTGCCAGCAGCATGTTAGCGGGGGGGCCCCCCGGGGAGCTGTTTTTT.

Of note for this clonotype: This may stem from a read error, because a much larger clone lies one nucleotide away. The chain links TRBV7-2 to TRBJ2-2; TRBD1 or TRBD2 may be the D gene (5 bases each). The CDR3 contains 15 residues. The germline CDR1 and CDR2 sequences are SGHTA and FQGNSA. The CDR3 nucleotides read TGTGCCAGCAGCCCAGGGCAACCGAACACCGGGGAGCTGCTTTTT. Translation: CASSPGQPNTGELLF.

Remarks on this clonotype: This may come from a read error, since a much larger clone is one base off. This chain joins TRBV12-3 or TRBV12-4 and TRBJ2-5, with D unresolved. The CDR3 sequence is 12 residues long. The CDR3 reads CASGHGQGTQYF. Written as DNA, the CDR3 is TGTGCCAGCGGCCATGGCCAAGGGACCCAGTACTTC.

Of note for this clonotype: Likely a read error: the CDR3 ends without its conserved phenylalanine or tryptophan. This rearrangement joins TRBV3-1 to TRBJ2-1, with 10 bases identical to TRBD2. This CDR3 comprises 14 residues. Per the germline V gene, CDR1 is LGHDT and CDR2 is YNNKEL (reference sequence). V lost 6 bases, J lost 9 bases, and 8 bases stayed unmatched. CDR3 in DNA: TGTGCCAGCAGGTCTAGCGGGGGTCACAGTGAGCAGTTCCTC. Translation: CASRSSGGHSEQFL.

This chain uses TRBV6-5 with TRBJ2-5, with TRBD1 identical over 8 bases. The V gene end was trimmed by 0 bases and the J gene end by 3 bases; junction bases not matched to a gene: 3. The germline V gene encodes CDR1 MNHEY and CDR2 SVGAGI. This CDR3 spans 15 amino acids. CDR3 coding DNA: TGTGCCAGCAGTTACTCGGGGACAGGAAAAGAGACCCAGTACTTC. Residues: CASSYSGTGKETQYF.

This clonotype was detected many times. The chain links TRBV11-2 to TRBJ2-5; D remains unclear. The germline V and J ends were trimmed by 1 base and 9 bases, with 15 bases remaining between them. CDR1 and CDR2 (germline): SGHAT, FQNNGV. CDR3 length: 14 residues. The DNA of the CDR3 is TGTGCCAGCAGCTTAGGGGCAGCGACCCGGGCCCAGTACTTC. This translates into CASSLGAATRAQYF.